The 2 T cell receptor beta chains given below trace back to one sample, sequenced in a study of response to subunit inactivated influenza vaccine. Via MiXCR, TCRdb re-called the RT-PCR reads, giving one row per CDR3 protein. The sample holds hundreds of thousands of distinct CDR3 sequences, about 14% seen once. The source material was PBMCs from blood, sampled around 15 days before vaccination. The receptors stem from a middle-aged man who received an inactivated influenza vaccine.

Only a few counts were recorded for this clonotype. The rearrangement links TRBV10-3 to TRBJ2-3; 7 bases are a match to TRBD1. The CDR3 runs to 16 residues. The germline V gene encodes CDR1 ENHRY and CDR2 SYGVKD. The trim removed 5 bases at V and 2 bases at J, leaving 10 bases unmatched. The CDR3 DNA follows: TGTGCCATCAGTAAACGGGACAGCGGTTACACAGATACGCAGTATTTT. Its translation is CAISKRDSGYTDTQYF.

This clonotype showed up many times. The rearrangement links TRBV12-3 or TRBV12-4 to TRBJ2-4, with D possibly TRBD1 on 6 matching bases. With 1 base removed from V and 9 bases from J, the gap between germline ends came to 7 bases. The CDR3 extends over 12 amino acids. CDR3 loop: CASSLDRAIQYF. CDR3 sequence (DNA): TGTGCCAGCAGTTTAGACAGGGCCATTCAGTACTTC.